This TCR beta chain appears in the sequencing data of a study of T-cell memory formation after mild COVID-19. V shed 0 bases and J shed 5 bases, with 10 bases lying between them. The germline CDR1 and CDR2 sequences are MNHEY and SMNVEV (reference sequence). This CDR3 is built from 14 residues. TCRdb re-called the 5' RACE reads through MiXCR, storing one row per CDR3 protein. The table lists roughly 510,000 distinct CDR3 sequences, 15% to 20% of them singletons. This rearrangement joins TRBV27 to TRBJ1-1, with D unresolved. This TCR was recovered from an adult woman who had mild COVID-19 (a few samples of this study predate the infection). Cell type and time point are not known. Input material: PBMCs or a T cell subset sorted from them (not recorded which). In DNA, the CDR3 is TGTGCCAGCAGTTTATCGTATCCGGGGACTGAAGCTTTCTTT. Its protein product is CASSLSYPGTEAFF.